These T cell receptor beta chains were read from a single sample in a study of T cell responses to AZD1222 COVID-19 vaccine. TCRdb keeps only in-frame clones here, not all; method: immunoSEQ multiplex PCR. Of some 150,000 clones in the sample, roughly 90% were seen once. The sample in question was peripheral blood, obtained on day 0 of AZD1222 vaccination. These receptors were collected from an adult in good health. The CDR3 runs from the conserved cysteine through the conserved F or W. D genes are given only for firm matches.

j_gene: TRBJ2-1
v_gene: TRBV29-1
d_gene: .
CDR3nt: TGCAGCGTCAGTCCCGGCAGGGGCGACCGCCAGTTCTTC
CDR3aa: CSVSPGRGDRQFF

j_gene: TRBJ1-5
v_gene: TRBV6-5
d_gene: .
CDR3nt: TGTGCCAGCAGTTACTCGGGAGACAGAAATCAGCCCCAGCATTTT
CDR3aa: CASSYSGDRNQPQHF

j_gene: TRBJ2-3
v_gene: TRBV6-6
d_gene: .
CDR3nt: TGTGCCAGCAGTCGGGACAGACGGGACTCCCGGTACACAGATACGCAGTATTTT
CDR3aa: CASSRDRRDSRYTDTQYF

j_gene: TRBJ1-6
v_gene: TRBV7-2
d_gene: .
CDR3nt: TGTGCCAGCAGCTTAGACAGGTCCTATAATTCACCCCTCCACTTT
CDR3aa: CASSLDRSYNSPLHF

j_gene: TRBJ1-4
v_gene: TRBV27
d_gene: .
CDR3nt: TGTGCCAGCAGTTTAGAGGCAGGGTATGGCGAAAAACTGTTTTTT
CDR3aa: CASSLEAGYGEKLFF

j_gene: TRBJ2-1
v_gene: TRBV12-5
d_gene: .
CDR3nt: TGTGCTAGTGGTTGGGGCAATGAGCAGTTCTTC
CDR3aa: CASGWGNEQFF

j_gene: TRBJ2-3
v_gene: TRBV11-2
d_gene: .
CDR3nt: TGTGCCAGCAGCTCCGGACTGGCGACAGATACGCAGTATTTT
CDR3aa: CASSSGLATDTQYF

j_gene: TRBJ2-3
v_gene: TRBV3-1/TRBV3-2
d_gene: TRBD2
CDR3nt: TGTGCCAGCAGAAAGGGACTAGCGGGGGGGCTCCCCGTGGATACGCAGTATTTT
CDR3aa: CASRKGLAGGLPVDTQYF

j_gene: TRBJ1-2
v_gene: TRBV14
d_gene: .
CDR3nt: TGTGCCAGCAGCCCGGCGGGACTTGGCTATGGCTACACCTTC
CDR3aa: CASSPAGLGYGYTF

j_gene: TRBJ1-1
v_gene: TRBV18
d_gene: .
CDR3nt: TGTGCCAGCTCAACGGCAGGGCTTAACACTGAAGCTTTCTTT
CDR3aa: CASSTAGLNTEAFF

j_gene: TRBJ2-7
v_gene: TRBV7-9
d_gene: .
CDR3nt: TGTGCCAGCAGCTTAGGGCCAACCATCTCCTACGAGCAGTACTTC
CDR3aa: CASSLGPTISYEQYF

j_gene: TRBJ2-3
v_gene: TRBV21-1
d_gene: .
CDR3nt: TGTGCCAGCAACCCACCCATCGACAAGGTCTCGGACAGCTTAGCTTTTAGCACAGATACGCAGTATTTT
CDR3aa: CASNPPIDKVSDSLAFSTDTQYF

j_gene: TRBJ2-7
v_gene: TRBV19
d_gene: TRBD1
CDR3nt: TGTGCCAGCACCCCCGCCGGGACAGGATTGTACGAGCAGTACTTC
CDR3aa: CASTPAGTGLYEQYF

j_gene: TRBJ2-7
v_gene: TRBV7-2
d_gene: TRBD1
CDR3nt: TGTGCCAGCAGGAATGTAGGGACAGGGGCCACCTACGAGCAGTACTTC
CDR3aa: CASRNVGTGATYEQYF

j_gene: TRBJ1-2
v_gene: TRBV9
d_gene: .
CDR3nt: TGTGCCAGCAGCGTAGAGGAACGAGGGTATGGCTACACCTTC
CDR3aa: CASSVEERGYGYTF

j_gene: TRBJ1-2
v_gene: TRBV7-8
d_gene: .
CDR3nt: TGTGCCAGCAGCTTAGTCCTCATCCCTACCCCTAACTATGGCTACACCTTC
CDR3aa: CASSLVLIPTPNYGYTF

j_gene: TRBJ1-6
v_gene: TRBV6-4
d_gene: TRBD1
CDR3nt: TGTGCCAGCAGTTACGGGACAGCCTCTAATTCACCCCTCCACTTT
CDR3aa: CASSYGTASNSPLHF

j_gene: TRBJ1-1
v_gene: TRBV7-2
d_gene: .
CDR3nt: TGTGCCAGCAGCTTAGTCGGGCAGAACACTGAAGCTTTCTTT
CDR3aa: CASSLVGQNTEAFF